This is a list of T cell receptor beta chains from one sample in a study of blood T cells in healthy people across ages. Via MiXCR, TCRdb re-called the 5' RACE reads, giving one row per CDR3 protein. The sample lists about 1.4 million distinct CDR3 sequences; roughly 64% were seen once. The sequenced material came from blood. The receptors were gathered from a man between 18 and 35 years old in good health. Each CDR3 is given with its conserved first and last residue. The D gene is left open where the match is weak. Size is omitted from some rows. Given values are once, few, many or a class for expanded clones.

TRBJ2-1	-	TRBV30	few	CAWSRGNEQFF	TGTGCCTGGAGTCGGGGGAATGAGCAGTTCTTC
TRBJ2-7	-	TRBV5-1	-	CASSLEVGVSYEQYF	TGCGCCAGCAGCCTGGAAGTGGGAGTCTCCTACGAGCAGTACTTC
TRBJ2-1	-	TRBV27	-	CASSFSHNNEQFF	TGTGCCAGCAGTTTCTCTCACAACAATGAGCAGTTCTTC
TRBJ1-2	-	TRBV19	-	CASNTRWSNYGYTF	TGTGCCAGTAATACAAGGTGGAGTAACTATGGCTACACCTTC
TRBJ2-3	-	TRBV7-9	-	CASSFVGRTRTDTQYF	TGTGCCAGCAGCTTTGTGGGCCGGACCCGCACAGATACGCAGTATTTT
TRBJ2-3	TRBD2	TRBV6-1	-	CASRRLPGGVADTQYF	TGTGCCAGCAGGAGACTCCCGGGGGGGGTGGCAGATACGCAGTATTTT
TRBJ1-2	-	TRBV6-5	-	CASSRRPLSYGYTF	TGTGCCAGCAGCCGACGGCCGCTAAGCTATGGCTACACCTTC
TRBJ2-5	-	TRBV5-1	-	CASSLESQETQYF	TGCGCCAGCAGCTTGGAGAGCCAAGAGACCCAGTACTTC
TRBJ2-1	-	TRBV29-1	-	CSVGRAVSYNEQFF	TGCAGCGTTGGGAGGGCTGTCTCCTACAATGAGCAGTTCTTC
TRBJ2-6	-	TRBV10-3	few	CAISGSSGANVLTF	TGTGCCATCAGTGGCAGCTCTGGGGCCAACGTCCTGACTTTC
TRBJ1-2	-	TRBV4-3	many	CASSPRISNYGYTF	TGCGCCAGCAGCCCTCGGATTTCTAACTATGGCTACACCTTC
TRBJ2-5	-	TRBV7-9	few	CASSLITANQETQYF	TGTGCCAGCAGCCTAATTACAGCAAACCAAGAGACCCAGTACTTC
TRBJ2-7	-	TRBV11-2	-	CASSLLGATEQYF	TGTGCCAGCAGCTTACTGGGGGCGACCGAGCAGTACTTC
TRBJ2-6	TRBD2	TRBV3-1	-	CASSQPTSGGSGANVLTF	TGTGCCAGCAGCCAGCCAACTAGCGGGGGATCTGGGGCCAACGTCCTGACTTTC
TRBJ1-6	-	TRBV6-1	-	CASSEARLGYNSPLHF	TGTGCCAGCAGTGAAGCGCGTCTCGGGTATAATTCACCCCTCCACTTT
TRBJ2-5	-	TRBV7-9	-	CASSLFTFPYQETQYF	TGTGCCAGCAGCTTATTTACTTTTCCGTACCAAGAGACCCAGTACTTC
TRBJ2-7	-	TRBV29-1	-	CSVAAAWTVDDEQYF	TGCAGCGTGGCGGCCGCATGGACAGTGGACGACGAGCAGTACTTC
TRBJ2-1	TRBD1	TRBV12-3/TRBV12-4	-	CASSLNRQGVNEQFF	TGTGCCAGCAGTTTAAACCGACAGGGGGTAAATGAGCAGTTCTTC
TRBJ1-1	TRBD1	TRBV5-5	few	CASSGGQANTEAFF	TGTGCCAGCAGCGGCGGACAGGCCAACACTGAAGCTTTCTTT
TRBJ1-4	-	TRBV6-5	-	CASSYSGARPQEKLFF	TGTGCCAGCAGTTACTCCGGAGCCAGGCCTCAGGAAAAACTGTTTTTT
TRBJ2-7	-	TRBV7-9	-	CASSFGGAGSYEQYF	TGTGCCAGCAGCTTCGGTGGGGCAGGGTCCTACGAGCAGTACTTC
TRBJ2-1	TRBD1	TRBV4-3	few	CASSQVFGGDRVSYNEQFF	TGCGCCAGCAGCCAAGTCTTCGGAGGGGACAGGGTATCCTACAATGAGCAGTTCTTC
TRBJ2-1	TRBD1	TRBV5-1	-	CASSKDRATTDEQFF	TGCGCCAGCAGCAAGGACAGGGCGACCACTGATGAGCAGTTCTTC
TRBJ2-7	TRBD1	TRBV6-5	-	CASSYGSGQGAGYEQYF	TGTGCCAGCAGTTACGGTAGTGGACAGGGGGCCGGTTACGAGCAGTACTTC
TRBJ2-7	-	TRBV6-2/TRBV6-3	few	CASSYRAYEQYF	TGTGCCAGCAGCTACAGGGCTTACGAGCAGTACTTC
TRBJ2-1	-	TRBV29-1	few	CSVEEEGPGGLVGNEQFF	TGCAGCGTTGAGGAGGAGGGCCCAGGGGGACTAGTTGGGAATGAGCAGTTCTTC
TRBJ2-2	-	TRBV10-3	-	CAISDTGDIYGELFF	TGTGCCATCAGTGATACCGGGGACATTTACGGGGAGCTGTTTTTT
TRBJ2-5	TRBD2	TRBV9	-	CASSPWQGLAGQETQYF	TGTGCCAGCAGCCCTTGGCAGGGACTAGCGGGACAAGAGACCCAGTACTTC
TRBJ1-2	-	TRBV20-1	once	CSATSPGDGYTF	TGCAGTGCTACTTCTCCAGGAGACGGCTACACCTTC
TRBJ2-3	-	TRBV4-3	once	CASSQEQGWSTDTQYF	TGCGCCAGCAGCCAAGAACAGGGTTGGAGCACAGATACGCAGTATTTT
TRBJ1-4	TRBD1	TRBV27	-	CASSFTTGASGEKLFF	TGTGCCAGCAGTTTTACTACAGGGGCATCGGGCGAAAAACTGTTTTTT
TRBJ2-1	-	TRBV6-1	-	CASSSPGKTQFF	TGTGCCAGCAGTTCCCCGGGAAAAACGCAGTTCTTC
TRBJ2-7	-	TRBV7-2	-	CASSLASRSFEQYF	TGTGCCAGCAGCTTAGCTAGCCGGAGTTTCGAGCAGTACTTC
TRBJ2-5	TRBD1	TRBV6-5	-	CASTDRVSQETQYF	TGTGCCAGCACGGACAGGGTGTCTCAAGAGACCCAGTACTTC
TRBJ1-2	-	TRBV9	-	CASSAGSLPNYGYTF	TGTGCCAGCAGCGCGGGGAGCCTACCTAACTATGGCTACACCTTC
TRBJ1-2	-	TRBV27	few	CASSPGTLYGYTF	TGTGCCAGCAGCCCCGGGACCCTCTATGGCTACACCTTC
TRBJ2-5	TRBD2	TRBV12-3/TRBV12-4	many	CASRTGGQETQYF	TGTGCCAGCAGGACGGGGGGGCAAGAGACCCAGTACTTC
TRBJ2-7	TRBD2	TRBV20-1	-	CSASASGGIEQYF	TGCAGTGCTTCCGCTAGCGGGGGTATCGAGCAGTACTTC
TRBJ2-7	-	TRBV11-2	-	CASSFSTLEPRSYEQYF	TGTGCCAGCAGCTTCTCCACCCTGGAACCGCGGTCCTACGAGCAGTACTTC
TRBJ2-4	-	TRBV6-6	-	CASSYSIQKNIQYF	TGTGCCAGCAGTTACTCCATTCAGAAAAACATTCAGTACTTC
TRBJ2-7	TRBD1	TRBV29-1	few	CSVRGPSSYEQYF	TGCAGCGTTAGGGGGCCGAGCTCCTACGAGCAGTACTTC
TRBJ2-3	TRBD1	TRBV28	-	CASSFSGQDTDTQYF	TGTGCCAGCAGTTTCTCGGGACAGGACACAGATACGCAGTATTTT
TRBJ1-5	-	TRBV12-3/TRBV12-4	-	CASSFGQEPQHF	TGTGCCAGCAGTTTCGGGCAGGAGCCCCAGCATTTT
TRBJ2-7	TRBD1	TRBV6-6	few	CASRSHGTAYEQYF	TGTGCCAGCAGATCACACGGGACAGCCTACGAGCAGTACTTC
TRBJ1-6	-	TRBV6-5	-	CASSYTTGGNSPLHF	TGTGCCAGCAGTTACACGACAGGCGGTAATTCACCCCTCCACTTT
TRBJ1-5	-	TRBV20-1	few	CSAGRGLNQPQHF	TGCAGTGCTGGCAGGGGTTTAAATCAGCCCCAGCATTTT
TRBJ1-1	TRBD1	TRBV5-6	-	CASRRDRQGVGAEAFF	TGTGCCAGCAGACGCGATCGACAGGGGGTTGGAGCTGAAGCTTTCTTT
TRBJ2-1	-	TRBV25-1	few	CASSEYPILSGSPDNEQFF	TGTGCCAGCAGTGAATACCCCATTCTGTCAGGGTCGCCTGACAATGAGCAGTTCTTC
TRBJ2-1	TRBD2	TRBV27	-	CASSSGASGAHEQFF	TGTGCCAGCAGTTCCGGGGCTAGCGGGGCCCATGAGCAGTTCTTC
TRBJ2-1	-	TRBV7-6	-	CASSWRGGYNEQFF	TGTGCCAGCAGCTGGAGGGGGGGATACAATGAGCAGTTCTTC
TRBJ2-7	-	TRBV7-6	-	CASSLEVEYEQYF	TGTGCCAGCAGCTTAGAGGTAGAATACGAGCAGTACTTC
TRBJ2-7	-	TRBV13	-	CASSLGRGQTYEQYF	TGTGCCAGCAGCTTAGGCAGAGGACAAACCTACGAGCAGTACTTC
TRBJ2-7	-	TRBV11-2	-	CASLEAGSDEQYF	TGTGCCAGCTTAGAGGCGGGGAGCGACGAGCAGTACTTC
TRBJ1-3	-	TRBV20-1	-	CSATLGAGNTIYF	TGCAGTGCTACCTTGGGGGCTGGAAACACCATATATTTT